The clone carrying this TCR beta chain was recorded a few times. The V end lost 8 bases, the J end lost 0 bases, and 18 bases lay between the germline ends. CDR1 is MDHEN, CDR2 SYDVKM, per germline. The CDR3 loop spans 16 amino acids. TCRdb analysed the 5' RACE reads with MiXCR anew, one entry per CDR3 protein. The table has approximately 60,000 distinct CDR3 sequences, roughly 28% seen once. The TCR originated in a female donor with breast cancer. The gene calls are TRBV28 and TRBJ2-3, with D perhaps TRBD2 (5 bases). The sequenced sample consisted of tumor-infiltrating memory CD4+ T cells sorted from the breast tumor. The subset denotes: memory CD4+ T cells, CD4+CD45RO+CD25-. The CDR3: CASGIYSGSSTDTQYF. In nucleotides, the CDR3 is TGTGCCAGCGGAATCTACAGCGGCTCTAGCACAGATACGCAGTATTTT.